The 18 T cell receptor beta chains in this list originate from one sample, sequenced in a study of blood T cell dynamics during melanoma immunotherapy. This sample's time point: pre-treatment baseline. Measured with immunoSEQ multiplex PCR; TCRdb has only the in-frame clones, and not every one. The sample lists some 9,800 clones, about 88% occurring once. Sample: blood, taken from a patient treated with checkpoint blockade. These receptors were taken from a human donor with melanoma.

The chain couples TRBV12-5 to TRBJ1-4, with D possibly matching TRBD1 (5 bases). With 5 bases removed from V and 7 bases from J, the gap between germline ends came to 14 bases. The CDR3 is made up of 14 amino acids. CDR1 is LGHNT and CDR2 is FRNRAP in the germline V gene. The CDR3 sequence is CASGPGTESEKLFF. The CDR3 DNA reads as TGTGCTAGTGGTCCCGGGACCGAATCTGAAAAACTGTTTTTT.

The chain has TRBV7-2 and TRBJ1-5; possible D gene TRBD1, 5 bases. The length of the CDR3 is 18 residues. CDR1 is SGHTA and CDR2 is FQGNSA in the germline V gene. V lost 5 bases and J lost 5, with 25 bases in between. Here the CDR3 DNA reads TGTGCCAGCAGCAAAAAGACACCGGGGCCCCGGAGGCATCAGCCCCAGCATTTT. Its translation: CASSKKTPGPRRHQPQHF.

The table lists this clone with a few counts. The V and J genes are TRBV6-5 and TRBJ1-2; 7 bases line up with TRBD1. The CDR3 is 14 residues long. J gave up 4 bases and V 6 bases, and 8 bases lay outside the gene matches. Germline CDR1 reads MNHEY; CDR2 reads SVGAGI. The CDR3 nucleotides are TGTGCCAGCAGCCCAAGACAGGGAGGCTATGGCTACACCTTC. As protein: CASSPRQGGYGYTF.

This chain links TRBV5-4 with TRBJ1-1, with D perhaps TRBD1 (5 bases). Germline loops: CDR1 SGHNT, CDR2 YYREEE (reference sequence). The CDR3 totals 15 residues. Trimming stripped 4 bases from V and 5 bases from J, with 18 bases between. The CDR3 nucleotides read TGTGCCAGCAGCCCTGGTGGGAGGGGCGGTACTGAAGCTTTCTTT. This encodes CASSPGGRGGTEAFF.

The V and J genes are TRBV7-6 and TRBJ2-5; D remains unclear. Trimming took 6 bases from V and 3 from J, leaving 11 bases between them. This CDR3 contains 13 residues. CDR1 SGHVS and CDR2 FNYEAQ come from the germline V gene. CDR3 in DNA: TGTGCCAGCAGTACGACAATTAAAGAGACCCAGTACTTC. This sequence encodes CASSTTIKETQYF.

The gene calls are TRBV15 and TRBJ2-1; 9 nucleotides line up with TRBD1. V shed 1 base, J shed 7 bases, and the junction held 5 bases outside the gene matches. CDR1 is LNHNV, CDR2 YYDKDF, per germline (reference sequence). The CDR3 spans 15 residues. CDR3 protein: CATSRVTGGVNEQFF. The CDR3 coding sequence is TGTGCCACCAGCAGAGTCACAGGGGGCGTAAATGAGCAGTTCTTC.

This clone was seen a single time. The chain couples TRBV28 to TRBJ1-3; possible D gene TRBD1, 5 bases. Germline values: CDR1 MDHEN, CDR2 SYDVKM. Trimming removed 6 bases at V and 1 base at J, with 19 bases between. This CDR3 contains 17 residues. CDR3 sequence reads: CASSQGGAGRSGNTIYF. CDR3 coding DNA: TGTGCCAGCAGCCAAGGAGGGGCGGGGAGATCTGGAAACACCATATATTTT.

The chain couples TRBV6-5 to TRBJ1-1, with D possibly matching TRBD1 (5 bases). CDR1 and CDR2 (germline): MNHEY, SVGAGI. Trimming took 2 bases from V and 3 from J, leaving 10 bases between them. CDR3 length: 14 amino acids. The CDR3 reads CASSYGGAHTEAFF. The CDR3 region has the DNA TGTGCCAGCAGTTACGGCGGGGCGCACACTGAAGCTTTCTTT.

This clone was recorded only once. This sequence joins TRBV18 and TRBJ1-1, with D possibly TRBD1 on 5 matching bases. Between the trimmed V and J ends, which lost 3 bases and 8 bases, there was a span of 13 bases. The CDR3 contains 13 residues. Germline V gene data show CDR1 as KGHSH and CDR2 as LQKENI. The CDR3 sequence is CASSPSRGVEAFF. CDR3 coding DNA: TGTGCCAGCTCACCTAGTAGGGGAGTCGAAGCTTTCTTT.

The rearrangement links TRBV9 to TRBJ2-2; the D is unclear. V was trimmed by 0 bases and J by 0 bases, leaving 9 bases between them. The V gene's germline CDR1 is SGDLS and CDR2 YYNGEE. There are 16 residues in the CDR3. This CDR3 is CASSVDVASNTGELFF. CDR3 sequence (DNA): TGTGCCAGCAGCGTAGATGTGGCCTCGAACACCGGGGAGCTGTTTTTT.

The J gene is TRBJ2-3, the V gene TRBV10-3, with a tentative D call TRBD2 (5 bases). V lost 0 bases and J lost 5, with 9 bases in between. This CDR3 is 14 amino acids long. The V gene's germline CDR1 is ENHRY and CDR2 SYGVKD. CDR3 nucleotides: TGTGCCATCAGTGAGTCAACTAGTATAGATACGCAGTATTTT. Translating it yields CAISESTSIDTQYF.

The genes are TRBV5-1 and TRBJ1-5, with D possibly being TRBD1 (5 bases). This CDR3 has 14 residues. V lost 1 base, J lost 9 bases, and 14 bases lay in between. Germline-derived CDR1 and CDR2 are SGHRS and YFSETQ. In nucleotides, the CDR3 is TGCGCCAGCAGCTTGAATCAGGGAGGTAGGCCCCAGCATTTT. Protein product: CASSLNQGGRPQHF.

The genes are TRBV21-1 and TRBJ2-5; the D call TRBD2 from the table was never checked on the DNA. TRBV21-1 constitutes a pseudogene. CDR3 length equals 19 residues. CDR3 amino acids: CASSPSEGNQREVVETQYF. The CDR3 nucleotides are TGTGCCAGCAGCCCTTCTGAGGGGAACCAGCGGGAGGTAGTTGAGACCCAGTACTTC.

The chain employs TRBV4-2 and TRBJ2-3; 14 positions agree with TRBD2. With 1 base clipped from V and 4 bases from J, the junction kept 1 base outside the gene matches. The CDR3 loop spans 16 amino acids. From germline, CDR1 is LGHNA and CDR2 YNFKEQ. CDR3 nucleotide sequence: TGTGCCAGCAGCCAAGGACTAGCGGGAGGGCCAGATACGCAGTATTTT. Its protein is CASSQGLAGGPDTQYF.

V and J are TRBV6-1 and TRBJ1-1; D call uncertain. Germline CDR1 is MNHNS and CDR2 is SASEGT. This CDR3 comprises 13 residues. Deletions cut 4 bases from V and 0 bases from J, with 6 bases between. The CDR3 spells CASSGFMNTEAFF. The DNA of the CDR3 is TGTGCCAGCAGTGGTTTCATGAACACTGAAGCTTTCTTT.

The chain links TRBV27 to TRBJ2-7; D is perhaps TRBD1 (5 bases). Trimming left V 2 bases short and J 2 bases short, with 10 bases between. In germline, CDR1 is MNHEY, CDR2 SMNVEV (reference sequence). This CDR3 is built from 14 residues. The CDR3 protein is CASSLDSGTYEQYF. The DNA for the CDR3 is TGTGCCAGCAGTTTAGACTCAGGGACCTACGAGCAGTACTTC.

The chain links TRBV7-2 to TRBJ1-1; D is possibly TRBD1 (6 bases). V lost 1 base to trimming and J lost 1 base, with 7 bases between them. Germline V gene data show CDR1 as SGHTA and CDR2 as FQGNSA. This CDR3 has 14 amino acids. The CDR3 spells CASSLDRANTEAFF. The CDR3, as DNA: TGTGCCAGCAGCTTAGACAGGGCGAACACTGAAGCTTTCTTT.

This clone was counted once. The rearrangement uses TRBV20-1 and TRBJ1-1; D gene ambiguous. The V end was cut by 3 bases, the J end by 3 bases, with 5 bases between. The CDR3 totals 11 residues. Germline V gene data show CDR1 as DFQATT and CDR2 as SNEGSKA (reference sequence). In DNA, the CDR3 is TGCAGTGCTAGGTGGTACACTGAAGCTTTCTTT. This gives the protein CSARWYTEAFF.